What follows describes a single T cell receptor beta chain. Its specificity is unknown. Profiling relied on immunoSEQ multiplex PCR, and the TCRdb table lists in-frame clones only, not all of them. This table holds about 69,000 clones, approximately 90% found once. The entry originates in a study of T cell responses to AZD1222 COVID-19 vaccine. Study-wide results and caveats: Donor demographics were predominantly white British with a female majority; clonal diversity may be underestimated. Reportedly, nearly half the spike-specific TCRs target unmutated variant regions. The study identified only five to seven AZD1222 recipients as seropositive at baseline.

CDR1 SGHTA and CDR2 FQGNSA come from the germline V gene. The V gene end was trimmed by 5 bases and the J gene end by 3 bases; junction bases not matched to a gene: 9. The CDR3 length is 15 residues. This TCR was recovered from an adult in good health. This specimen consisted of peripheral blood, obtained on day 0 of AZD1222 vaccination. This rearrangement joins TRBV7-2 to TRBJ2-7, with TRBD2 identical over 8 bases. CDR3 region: CASSQETSANYEQYF. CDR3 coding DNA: TGTGCCAGCAGCCAGGAGACTAGCGCGAACTACGAGCAGTACTTC. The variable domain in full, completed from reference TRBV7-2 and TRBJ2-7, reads GAGVSQSPSNKVTEKGKDVELRCDPISGHTALYWYRQSLGQGLEFLIYFQGNSAPDKSGLPSDRFSAERTGGSVSTLTIQRTQQEDSAVYLCASSQETSANYEQYFGPGTRLTVT.